Presented here are 25 T cell receptor beta chains from one specimen sequenced in a study of human T cells and chemical hapten exposure. The time point: pre-sensitization, week 0. As for treatment: therapeutic diphenylcyclopropenone sensitization with weekly scalp DPC. TCRdb re-derived calls from the RACE reads in MiXCR, one entry per CDR3 protein. The data contain around 350,000 distinct CDR3 sequences, 5.5% of them singletons. The sample here was whole blood, taken in connection with sensitization to the hapten diphenylcyclopropenone (DPC). These receptors came from a woman between 18 and 29 years old with alopecia areata. Some clones in this sample may be carry-over from other donors' samples.

This clonotype was detected ten times or more. The chain recombines TRBV12-3 or TRBV12-4 with TRBJ2-3, with 8 positions matching TRBD2. The CDR3 is 16 amino acids. The junction had 8 bases not matched to a gene; V was cut back by 2 bases and J by 4 bases. CDR3 coding DNA: TGTGCCAGCAGTTTACTCGGGCGGGGGGTCGCAGATACGCAGTATTTT. Protein product: CASSLLGRGVADTQYF.

The table lists this clonotype with a few counts. V and J are TRBV29-1 and TRBJ1-1; D remains ambiguous. Trimming shortened V by 6 bases and J by 1 base, and 9 bases separated the two germline ends. CDR3 length: 12 residues. CDR1 is SQVTM and CDR2 is ANQGSEA in the germline V gene. The DNA for the CDR3 is TGCAGCGTCAAGAGACAGAACACTGAAGCTTTCTTT. Its protein is CSVKRQNTEAFF.

In its sample, this clonotype was seen a few times. The chain carries TRBV29-1 and TRBJ2-1; D might be TRBD2 (7 bases). This CDR3 contains 12 residues. Germline V gene lookup returns CDR1 SQVTM and CDR2 ANQGSEA. CDR3 coding DNA: TGCATCTCGCGGGGGCCTTACAATGAGCAGTTCTTC. Translated: CISRGPYNEQFF.

This clonotype was counted a few times. The J gene is TRBJ2-4, the V gene TRBV6-5, with D possibly matching TRBD2 (6 bases). The germline CDR1 and CDR2 sequences are MNHEY and SVGAGI. Trimming stripped 4 bases from V and 3 bases from J, with 10 bases between. This CDR3 is 14 amino acids long. The CDR3 sequence is CASSSGSRKNIQYF. The DNA of the CDR3 is TGTGCCAGCAGTTCCGGGAGCCGCAAAAACATTCAGTACTTC.

This clonotype has ten or more counts. This sequence joins TRBV5-1 and TRBJ2-5, with 9 positions matching TRBD1. Germline values: CDR1 SGHRS, CDR2 YFSETQ. The CDR3 extends over 15 amino acids. V was clipped by 0 bases and J by 3 bases; unmatched bases: 3. The CDR3 DNA follows: TGCGCCAGCAGCTTGGCGGGACAGGGTAAAGAGACCCAGTACTTC. Amino acid sequence: CASSLAGQGKETQYF.

This clonotype has ten or more counts. The chain links TRBV29-1 to TRBJ1-2; no firm D call. V was trimmed by 6 bases and J by 4 bases, leaving 12 bases between them. This CDR3 has 12 residues. Germline values: CDR1 SQVTM, CDR2 ANQGSEA. The CDR3 loop is CSVSTTSYGYTF. CDR3 DNA sequence: TGCAGCGTGTCCACTACCTCCTATGGCTACACCTTC.

There are a few counts of this clonotype. J is TRBJ2-7 and V is TRBV3-1; D is uncertain. Trimming pared 4 bases from V and 7 bases from J, leaving 14 bases between. This CDR3 comprises 13 residues. The germline CDR1 and CDR2 sequences are LGHDT and YNNKEL (reference sequence). The CDR3 here is CASSRATDREQYF. The CDR3, as DNA: TGTGCCAGCAGCCGAGCGACCGATAGGGAGCAGTACTTC.

This clonotype was counted at least ten times. V and J are TRBV3-1 and TRBJ1-4, with D possibly TRBD1 on 5 matching bases. Trimming stripped 0 bases from V and 5 bases from J, with 13 bases between. This CDR3 has 16 amino acids. Germline CDR1 LGHDT, CDR2 YNNKEL (reference sequence). CDR3 amino acids: CASSQESRGSNEKLFF. CDR3 DNA sequence: TGTGCCAGCAGCCAAGAGTCGCGGGGGTCGAATGAAAAACTGTTTTTT.

V usage is TRBV28 and J usage is TRBJ1-2; D unclear. The CDR3 runs to 12 residues. V was cut by 4 bases and J by 3 bases, with 6 bases left in between. The germline gives CDR1 MDHEN, CDR2 SYDVKM. The CDR3 region is CASSYGYYGYTF. The CDR3 coding sequence is TGTGCCAGCAGTTACGGATACTATGGCTACACCTTC.

The J gene is TRBJ2-1, the V gene TRBV9; perhaps TRBD2 as D (7 bases). Trimming stripped 10 bases from V and 4 bases from J, with 18 bases between. Germline V gives CDR1 SGDLS, CDR2 YYNGEE. This CDR3 is 14 amino acids long. This chain's CDR3 is CASGGGRGYNEQFF. Here the CDR3 DNA reads TGTGCCTCCGGGGGCGGGAGAGGTTACAATGAGCAGTTCTTC.

This clonotype was seen repeatedly, ten times or more. The chain employs TRBV12-3 or TRBV12-4 and TRBJ2-5, with D tentatively TRBD2 (5 bases). The CDR3 has 12 residues. Trimming removed 6 bases at V and 1 base at J, with 6 bases between. This CDR3 is CASRDFQETQYF. The CDR3 DNA is TGTGCCAGCAGGGACTTCCAAGAGACCCAGTACTTC.

This clonotype was seen a few times. V is TRBV7-9 and J is TRBJ1-2; D may be TRBD1 (5 bases). Deletions cut 8 bases from V and 3 bases from J, with 10 bases between. Germline V gene data show CDR1 as SEHNR and CDR2 as FQNEAQ (reference sequence). This CDR3 comprises 12 residues. The CDR3 loop is CASGTRDYGYTF. Here the CDR3 DNA reads TGTGCCAGCGGGACGAGAGACTATGGCTACACCTTC.

This sequence joins TRBV12-5 and TRBJ2-3, with TRBD2 matching 7 bases. Germline loops: CDR1 LGHNT, CDR2 FRNRAP. This CDR3 region has 14 residues. Trimming cost V 5 bases and J 4 bases; bases outside gene matches: 6. The CDR3, as DNA: TGTGCTAGTGGTCAGTCCACTAGCGCAGATACGCAGTATTTT. Encoded protein: CASGQSTSADTQYF.

The chain links TRBV16 to TRBJ1-2, with D hard to call. V shed 2 bases and J shed 8 bases, with 9 bases lying between them. In germline, CDR1 is KGHSY, CDR2 FQNENV. This CDR3 is built from 12 residues. The CDR3 DNA follows: TGTGCCAGCAGCCAAACAAAGTCGGGCTACACCTTC. Translation: CASSQTKSGYTF.

J is TRBJ1-3 and V is TRBV4-3; unclear D gene. V dropped 4 bases and J dropped 4 bases, with 20 bases sitting between them. Germline assignment: CDR1 LGHNA and CDR2 YSLEER. This CDR3 spans 17 amino acids. CDR3 sequence: CASSPGGGRTSGNTIYF. The CDR3 coding sequence is TGCGCCAGCAGCCCAGGCGGAGGGAGAACCTCAGGAAACACCATATATTTT.

This clonotype has a handful of counts. A read error may account for a junction end that differs from germline. This chain connects TRBV18 to TRBJ2-3; no clear D gene. Per germline, CDR1 KGHSH and CDR2 LQKENI. The CDR3 loop spans 13 amino acids. The CDR3 loop is CASPPQPTDTQYF. In DNA form, the CDR3 reads TGTGCCAGCCCACCACAACCAACAGATACGCAGTATTTT.

This clonotype showed up many times. The gene calls are TRBV6-2 or TRBV6-3 and TRBJ2-3; D call uncertain. The CDR3 runs 14 residues. Trimming pared 1 base from V and 2 bases from J, leaving 7 bases between. CDR1 is MNHEY and CDR2 is SVGEGT in the germline V gene. The CDR3 bases are TGTGCCAGCAGTTACTGGGCTGACACAGATACGCAGTATTTT. Translated, it gives CASSYWADTDTQYF.

CDR3 sequence: CASSANLRARSYNEQFF. For the CDR3, the DNA is TGTGCCAGCAGTGCCAACCTCCGGGCCAGGTCCTACAATGAGCAGTTCTTC. J is TRBJ2-1 and V is TRBV6-1; D gene uncertain. Per germline, CDR1 MNHNS and CDR2 SASEGT. The CDR3 totals 17 residues. V was cut by 4 bases and J by 1 base, with 17 bases left in between.

This clonotype has at least ten counts. The chain uses TRBV13 and TRBJ2-7; D is unresolved. The CDR3 length is 13 residues. The V and J ends lost 0 bases and 9 bases respectively, with 12 bases between them. Germline V gene lookup returns CDR1 PRHDT and CDR2 FYEKMQ (reference sequence). The chain's CDR3 is CASSLGGTVGQYF. For the CDR3, the DNA is TGTGCCAGCAGCTTAGGGGGCACCGTCGGGCAGTACTTC.

This chain uses TRBV12-3 or TRBV12-4 with TRBJ1-4, with TRBD1 as a possible D gene (5 bases). V was shortened by 5 bases and J by 3 bases, with 19 bases between the two germline ends. CDR3 length equals 17 residues. DNA for the CDR3: TGTGCCAGCAGTCGCCGCCTGAGACAGCCCTCTAATGAAAAACTGTTTTTT. Its protein product is CASSRRLRQPSNEKLFF.

This clonotype was seen many times. V usage is TRBV4-2 and J usage is TRBJ2-6; TRBD2 might be the D (6 bases). The CDR3 extends over 17 amino acids. From germline, CDR1 is LGHNA and CDR2 YNFKEQ. With 4 bases removed from V and 0 bases from J, the gap between germline ends came to 13 bases. The CDR3 sequence is CASSPWDSSSGANVLTF. In DNA form, the CDR3 reads TGTGCCAGCAGCCCTTGGGACTCCAGCTCTGGGGCCAACGTCCTGACTTTC.

This clonotype has ten or more counts. The chain uses TRBV4-2 and TRBJ1-2; the D gene is possibly TRBD1 (5 bases). V shed 4 bases and J shed 5 bases, with 14 bases lying between them. CDR3 length: 14 residues. Germline V gene data show CDR1 as LGHNA and CDR2 as YNFKEQ. DNA of the CDR3: TGTGCCAGCAGCCCAACCGGGGCCGCTTATGGCTACACCTTC. Residues: CASSPTGAAYGYTF.

In its sample, this clonotype was seen many times. The chain recombines TRBV20-1 with TRBJ2-5; 10 bases are a match to TRBD2. Per the germline V gene, CDR1 is DFQATT and CDR2 is SNEGSKA (reference sequence). There are 16 residues in the CDR3. Trimming took 4 bases from V and 2 from J; bases not matched to a gene: 10. In nucleotides, the CDR3 is TGCAGTGCTACTGGACTAGCGGCGTCCCTGCAAGAGACCCAGTACTTC. It is translated as CSATGLAASLQETQYF.

The rearrangement links TRBV4-3 to TRBJ1-5, with 8 bases that match TRBD1. The CDR3 runs to 18 residues. V trimming: 2 bases; J trimming: 3 bases; junction bases outside the gene matches: 12. Per germline, CDR1 LGHNA and CDR2 YSLEER. CDR3 region: CASSQFADRGRSNQPQHF. The CDR3 nucleotides read TGCGCCAGCAGCCAATTTGCCGACAGGGGACGTTCCAATCAGCCCCAGCATTTT.

This clonotype came up a few times. CDR3 loop: CASSGQGPGQGLYEQYF. CDR3 DNA sequence: TGTGCCAGCAGTGGACAGGGGCCGGGACAGGGATTATACGAGCAGTACTTC. The gene calls are TRBV28 and TRBJ2-7; 9 nucleotides line up with TRBD1. CDR1 is MDHEN and CDR2 is SYDVKM in the germline V gene. J was trimmed by 4 bases and V by 5 bases; bases with no gene match: 15. CDR3 length equals 17 residues.